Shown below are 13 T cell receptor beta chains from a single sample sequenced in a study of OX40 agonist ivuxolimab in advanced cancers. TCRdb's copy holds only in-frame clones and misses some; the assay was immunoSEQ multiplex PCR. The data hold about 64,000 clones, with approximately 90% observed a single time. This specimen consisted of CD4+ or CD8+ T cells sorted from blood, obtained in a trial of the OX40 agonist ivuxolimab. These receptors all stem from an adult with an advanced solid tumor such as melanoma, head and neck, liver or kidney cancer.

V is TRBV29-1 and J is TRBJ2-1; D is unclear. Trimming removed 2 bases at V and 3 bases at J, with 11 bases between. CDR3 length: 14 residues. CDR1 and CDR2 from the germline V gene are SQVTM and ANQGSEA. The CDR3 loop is CSVEKYGFYNEQFF. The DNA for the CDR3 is TGCAGCGTTGAAAAGTACGGGTTCTACAATGAGCAGTTCTTC.

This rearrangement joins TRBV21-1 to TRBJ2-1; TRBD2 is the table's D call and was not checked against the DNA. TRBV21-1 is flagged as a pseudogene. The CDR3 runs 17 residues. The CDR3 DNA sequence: TGTGCCAGCAGCAAATTTTCTACCGAGCACGTGGACAATGAGCAGTTCTTC. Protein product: CASSKFSTEHVDNEQFF.

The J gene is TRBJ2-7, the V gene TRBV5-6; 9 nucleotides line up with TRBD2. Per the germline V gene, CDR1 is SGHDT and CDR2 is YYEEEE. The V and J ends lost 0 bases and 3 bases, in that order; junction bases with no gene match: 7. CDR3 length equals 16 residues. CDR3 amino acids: CASSLGLAAMNYEQYF. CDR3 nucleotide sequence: TGTGCCAGCAGCTTGGGACTAGCGGCTATGAACTACGAGCAGTACTTC.

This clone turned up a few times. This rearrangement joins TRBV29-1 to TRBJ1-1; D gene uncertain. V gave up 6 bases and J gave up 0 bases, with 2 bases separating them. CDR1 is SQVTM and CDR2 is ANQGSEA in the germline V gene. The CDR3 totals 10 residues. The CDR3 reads CSVMNTEAFF. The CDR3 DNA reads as TGCAGCGTGATGAACACTGAAGCTTTCTTT. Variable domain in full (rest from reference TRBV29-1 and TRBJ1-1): SAVISQKPSRDICQRGTSLTIQCQVDSQVTMMFWYRQQPGQSLTLIATANQGSEATYESGFVIDKFPISRPNLTFSTLTVSNMSPEDSSIYLCSVMNTEAFFGQGTRLTVV.

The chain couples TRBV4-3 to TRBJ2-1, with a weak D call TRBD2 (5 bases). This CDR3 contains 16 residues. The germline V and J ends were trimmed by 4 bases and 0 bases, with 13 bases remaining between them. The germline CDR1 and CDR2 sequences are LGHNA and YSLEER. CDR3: CASSLQLRDSYNEQFF. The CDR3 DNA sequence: TGCGCCAGCAGCCTCCAGTTACGGGACTCCTACAATGAGCAGTTCTTC.

In DNA form, the CDR3 reads TGTGCCAGCATGGCAGGGACGAACACCGGGGAGCTGTTTTTT. Amino acid sequence: CASMAGTNTGELFF. This chain links TRBV2 with TRBJ2-2; the D gene is possibly TRBD1 (5 bases). V was shortened by 7 bases and J by 0 bases, with 9 bases between the two germline ends. The CDR3 loop spans 14 amino acids. CDR1 is SNHLY, CDR2 FYNNEI, per germline.

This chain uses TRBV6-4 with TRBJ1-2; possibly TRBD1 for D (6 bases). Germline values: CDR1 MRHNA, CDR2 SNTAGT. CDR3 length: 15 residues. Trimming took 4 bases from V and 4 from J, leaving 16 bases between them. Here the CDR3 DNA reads TGTGCCAGCAGTGTGGACAGCGGGGCCATCTATGGCTACACCTTC. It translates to CASSVDSGAIYGYTF.

CDR3 nucleotides: TGCAGCGTCCGTTCCCTAGGGACCGGGGAGCTGTTTTTT. It specifies CSVRSLGTGELFF. This sequence joins TRBV29-1 and TRBJ2-2; no clear D. The CDR3 has 13 amino acids. Germline CDR1 reads SQVTM; CDR2 reads ANQGSEA. The germline V and J ends were trimmed by 6 bases and 5 bases, with 13 bases remaining between them.

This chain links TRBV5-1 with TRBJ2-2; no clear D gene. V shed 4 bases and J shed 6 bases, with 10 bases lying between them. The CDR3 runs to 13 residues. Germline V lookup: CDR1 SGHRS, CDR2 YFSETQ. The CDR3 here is CASSPLRPGELFF. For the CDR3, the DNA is TGCGCCAGCAGCCCCTTAAGACCCGGGGAGCTGTTTTTT.

The CDR3 DNA reads TGTGCCAGCAGCTTAGAGGAGCCGACTAGCGGAAAGCAGTTCTTC. Protein product: CASSLEEPTSGKQFF. This rearrangement joins TRBV7-6 to TRBJ2-1, with TRBD2 identical over 9 bases. CDR3 length equals 15 residues. Trimming removed 1 base from V and 11 bases from J; junction bases left unmatched: 9. Germline loops: CDR1 SGHVS, CDR2 FNYEAQ. Supplemented by reference TRBV7-6 and TRBJ2-1, the full variable domain reads GAGVSQSPRYKVTKRGQDVALRCDPISGHVSLYWYRQALGQGPEFLTYFNYEAQQDKSGLPNDRFSAERPEGSISTLTIQRTEQRDSAMYRCASSLEEPTSGKQFFGPGTRLTVL.

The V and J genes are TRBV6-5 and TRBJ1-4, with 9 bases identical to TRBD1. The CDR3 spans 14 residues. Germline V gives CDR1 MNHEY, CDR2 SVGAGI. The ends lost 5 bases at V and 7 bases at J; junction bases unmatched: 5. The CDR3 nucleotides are TGTGCCAGCAGTACCGGGACAGGGATTGAAAAACTGTTTTTT. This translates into CASSTGTGIEKLFF.

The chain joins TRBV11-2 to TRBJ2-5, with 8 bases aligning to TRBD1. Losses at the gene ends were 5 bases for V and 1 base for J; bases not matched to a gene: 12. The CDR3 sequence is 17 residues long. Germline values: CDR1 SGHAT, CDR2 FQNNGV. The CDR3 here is CASSPERWTGIQETQYF. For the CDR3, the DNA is TGTGCCAGCAGCCCAGAGCGTTGGACAGGGATCCAAGAGACCCAGTACTTC. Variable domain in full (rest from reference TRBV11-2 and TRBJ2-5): EAGVAQSPRYKIIEKRQSVAFWCNPISGHATLYWYQQILGQGPKLLIQFQNNGVVDDSQLPKDRFSAERLKGVDSTLKIQPAKLEDSAVYLCASSPERWTGIQETQYFGPGTRLLVL.

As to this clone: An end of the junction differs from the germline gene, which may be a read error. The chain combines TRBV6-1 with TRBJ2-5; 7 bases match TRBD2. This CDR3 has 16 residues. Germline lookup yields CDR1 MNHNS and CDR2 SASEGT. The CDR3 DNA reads TGTGCCAGCAGTGAACGCCCTGGTAGCGGGCAAGAGGCCCAGTACTTC. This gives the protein CASSERPGSGQEAQYF.